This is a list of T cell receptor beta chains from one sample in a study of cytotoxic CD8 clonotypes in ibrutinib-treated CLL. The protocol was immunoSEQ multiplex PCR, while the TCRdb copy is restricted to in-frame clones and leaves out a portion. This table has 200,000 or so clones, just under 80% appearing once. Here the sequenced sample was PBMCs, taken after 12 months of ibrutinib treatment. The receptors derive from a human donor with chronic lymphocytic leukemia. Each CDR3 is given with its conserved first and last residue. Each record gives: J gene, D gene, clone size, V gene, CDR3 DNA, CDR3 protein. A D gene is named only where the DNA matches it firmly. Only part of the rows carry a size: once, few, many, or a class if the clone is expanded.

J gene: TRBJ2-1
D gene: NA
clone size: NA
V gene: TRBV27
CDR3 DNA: TGTGCCAGCAGTCACCACAATGAGCAGTTCTTC
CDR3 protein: CASSHHNEQFF

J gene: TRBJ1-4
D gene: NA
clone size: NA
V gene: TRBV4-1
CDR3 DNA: TGCGCCAGCAGCGCCGGTCCGGGGGGTGAAAAACTGTTTTTT
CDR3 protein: CASSAGPGGEKLFF

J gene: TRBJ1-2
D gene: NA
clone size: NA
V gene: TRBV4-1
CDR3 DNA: TGCGCCAGCAGCCAAGTCGGCACGCACGAAAACTATGGCTACACCTTC
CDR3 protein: CASSQVGTHENYGYTF

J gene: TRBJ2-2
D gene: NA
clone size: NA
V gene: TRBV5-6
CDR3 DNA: TGTGCCAGCGGCCAAATGGGGGGCGGGTACACCGGGGAGCTGTTTTTT
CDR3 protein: CASGQMGGGYTGELFF

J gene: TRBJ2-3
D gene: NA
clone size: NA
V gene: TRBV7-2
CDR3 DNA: TGTGCCAGCAGCTTAGGGTTGGCCACAGATACGCAGTATTTT
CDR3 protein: CASSLGLATDTQYF

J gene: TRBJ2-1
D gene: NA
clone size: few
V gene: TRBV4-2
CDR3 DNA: TGTGCCAGCAGTAGAGATCCGTACAGAGAGACCTACAATGAGCAGTTCTTC
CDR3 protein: CASSRDPYRETYNEQFF

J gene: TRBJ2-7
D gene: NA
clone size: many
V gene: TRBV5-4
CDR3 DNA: TGTGCCAGCAGCGCAGGCGGGCAGGGGGGTGGTCGGCAGTACTTC
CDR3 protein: CASSAGGQGGGRQYF

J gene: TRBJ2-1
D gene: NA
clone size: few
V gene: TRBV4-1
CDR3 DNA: TGCGCCAGCAGCCAAGAGGAACTTTCTAATGAGCAGTTCTTC
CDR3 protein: CASSQEELSNEQFF

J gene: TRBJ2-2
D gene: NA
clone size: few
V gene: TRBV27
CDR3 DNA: TGTGCCAGCCGGAAGCCTCGGGGGCGGAACACCGGGGAGCTGTTTTTT
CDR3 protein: CASRKPRGRNTGELFF

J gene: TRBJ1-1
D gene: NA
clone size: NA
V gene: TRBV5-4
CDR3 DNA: TGTGCCAGCAGCCCCCCCGGGGGGCGAGGGGACACTGAAGCTTTCTTT
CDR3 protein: CASSPPGGRGDTEAFF

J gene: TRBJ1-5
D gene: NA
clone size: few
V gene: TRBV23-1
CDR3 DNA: TGCGCCAGCGGAAATCAGCCCCAGCATTTT
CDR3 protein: CASGNQPQHF

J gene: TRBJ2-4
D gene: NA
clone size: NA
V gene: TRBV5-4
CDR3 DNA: TGTGCCAGCACGACGGGGGCCAAAAACATTCAGTACTTC
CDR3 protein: CASTTGAKNIQYF

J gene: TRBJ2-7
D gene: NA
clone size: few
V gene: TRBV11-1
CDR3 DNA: TGTGCCAGCAGTCGGGACTCTCCCTCGGAGGAGCAGTACTTC
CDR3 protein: CASSRDSPSEEQYF

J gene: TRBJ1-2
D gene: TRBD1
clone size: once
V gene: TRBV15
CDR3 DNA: TGTGCCACCAGCAGAACGGGGACAGGCGGCTATGGCTACACCTTC
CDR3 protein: CATSRTGTGGYGYTF

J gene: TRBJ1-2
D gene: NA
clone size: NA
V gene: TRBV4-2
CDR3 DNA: TGTGCCAGCAGCCAAGATCGGGGGCGCAAGGATGGCTACACCTTC
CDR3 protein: CASSQDRGRKDGYTF

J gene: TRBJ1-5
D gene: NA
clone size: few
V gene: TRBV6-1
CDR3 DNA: TGTGCCAGCAGTGAAGGGACAGAGACCGGTCAGCCCCAGCATTTT
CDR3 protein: CASSEGTETGQPQHF

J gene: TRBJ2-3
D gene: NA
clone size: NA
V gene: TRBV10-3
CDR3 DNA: TGTGCCATCGGGTCCGCAGATACGCAGTATTTT
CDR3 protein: CAIGSADTQYF

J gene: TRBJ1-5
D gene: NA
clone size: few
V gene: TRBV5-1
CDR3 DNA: TGCGCCAGCAGCTTGGAGTCCCCCTGGGGGAGCAATCAGCCCCAGCATTTT
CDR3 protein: CASSLESPWGSNQPQHF

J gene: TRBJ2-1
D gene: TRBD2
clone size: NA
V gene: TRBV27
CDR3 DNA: TGTGCCAGCAGTTCTCCCAGCGGGAGGGCCTACAATGAGCAGTTCTTC
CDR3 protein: CASSSPSGRAYNEQFF

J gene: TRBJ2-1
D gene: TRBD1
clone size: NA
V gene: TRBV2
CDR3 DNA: TGTGCCAGCACCGGGGACAGGCCCTACAATGAGCAGTTCTTC
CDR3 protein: CASTGDRPYNEQFF

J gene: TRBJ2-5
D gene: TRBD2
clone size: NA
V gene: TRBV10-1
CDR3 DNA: TGCGCCAGCAGTGAGGCGGGAGGGCCTCAGGAGACCCAGTACTTC
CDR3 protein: CASSEAGGPQETQYF

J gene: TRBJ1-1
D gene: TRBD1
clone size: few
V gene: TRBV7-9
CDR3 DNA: TGTGCCAGCAGCCCGAGGGACAGGGAGAACACTGAAGCTTTCTTT
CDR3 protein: CASSPRDRENTEAFF

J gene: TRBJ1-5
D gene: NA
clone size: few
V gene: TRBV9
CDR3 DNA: TGTGCCAGCAGCGTAGGCGGAGGGGAGGTTCAGCCCCAGCATTTT
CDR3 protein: CASSVGGGEVQPQHF

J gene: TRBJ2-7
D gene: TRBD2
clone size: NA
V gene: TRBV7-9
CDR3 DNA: TGTGCCAGCAGTGGACTAGCGGGTACCGGGGGCGAGCAGTACTTC
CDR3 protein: CASSGLAGTGGEQYF

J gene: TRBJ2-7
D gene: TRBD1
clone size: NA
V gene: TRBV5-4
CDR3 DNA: TGTGCCAGCAGCTTGTCCGGGACAGGGGTCGAGCAGTACTTC
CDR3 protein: CASSLSGTGVEQYF

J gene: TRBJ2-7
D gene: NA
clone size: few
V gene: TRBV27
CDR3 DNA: TGTGCCAGCAGCCCTGGGGTGCACGAGCAGTACTTC
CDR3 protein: CASSPGVHEQYF

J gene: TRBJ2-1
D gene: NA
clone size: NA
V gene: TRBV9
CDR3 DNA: TGTGCCAGCAGCGTAGACCCCAATTCTGAGCAGTTCTTC
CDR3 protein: CASSVDPNSEQFF

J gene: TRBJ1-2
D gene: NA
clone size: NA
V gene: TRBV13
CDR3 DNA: TGTGCCAGCAGCGCCCTACAGGGCCCCGTGGGCTACACCTTC
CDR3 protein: CASSALQGPVGYTF

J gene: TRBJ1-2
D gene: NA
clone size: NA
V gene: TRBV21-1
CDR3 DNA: TGTGCCAGCAGCAAAGGGTCAAGGGCCCGACACTATGGCTACACCTTC
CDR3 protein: CASSKGSRARHYGYTF

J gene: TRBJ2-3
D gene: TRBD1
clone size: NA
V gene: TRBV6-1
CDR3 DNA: TGTGCCAGCAGTGACAGGGGGCCGCCAGATACGCAGTATTTT
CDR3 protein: CASSDRGPPDTQYF

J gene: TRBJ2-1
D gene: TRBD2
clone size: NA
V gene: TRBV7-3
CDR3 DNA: TGTGCCAGCAGCCCCACCGGGACTAGCATATACAATGAGCAGTTCTTC
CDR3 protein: CASSPTGTSIYNEQFF

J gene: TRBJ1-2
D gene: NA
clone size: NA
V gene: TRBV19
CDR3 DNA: TGTGCCAGTAGACTCCAGGGTTCTGGCTACACCTTC
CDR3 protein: CASRLQGSGYTF

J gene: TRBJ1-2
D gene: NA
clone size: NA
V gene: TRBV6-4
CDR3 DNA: TGTGCCAGCAGTCATTCGGGGGGCGGTGGCTACACCTTC
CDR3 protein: CASSHSGGGGYTF

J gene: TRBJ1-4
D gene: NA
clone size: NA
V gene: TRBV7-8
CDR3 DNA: TGTGCCAGCAGCCCCAGAAGGTGGGTCCGGGAAGCAAAACTGTTTTTT
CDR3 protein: CASSPRRWVREAKLFF

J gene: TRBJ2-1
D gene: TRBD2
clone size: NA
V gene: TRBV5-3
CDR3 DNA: TGTGCCAGAAGCACCGGGACTAGCGGCAATAGCTCCTACAATGAGCAGTTCTTC
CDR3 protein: CARSTGTSGNSSYNEQFF

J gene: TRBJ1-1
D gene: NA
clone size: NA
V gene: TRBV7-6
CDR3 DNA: TGTGCCAGCAGCTTCGACACAGAGATGAACACTGAAGCTTTCTTT
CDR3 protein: CASSFDTEMNTEAFF

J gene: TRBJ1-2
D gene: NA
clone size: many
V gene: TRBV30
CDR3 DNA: TGTGCCTGGACACCTGGCAATAACTATGGCTACACCTTC
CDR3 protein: CAWTPGNNYGYTF

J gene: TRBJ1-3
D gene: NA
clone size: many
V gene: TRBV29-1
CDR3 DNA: TGCAGCGTAACCTCAGGGGCGGAAAACACCATATATTTT
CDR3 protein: CSVTSGAENTIYF

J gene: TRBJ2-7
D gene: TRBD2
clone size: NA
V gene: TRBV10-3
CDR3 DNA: TGTGCCATCAGCGCGGGAGAGGGACTAGCGGGGACCTACGAGCAGTACTTC
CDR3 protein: CAISAGEGLAGTYEQYF

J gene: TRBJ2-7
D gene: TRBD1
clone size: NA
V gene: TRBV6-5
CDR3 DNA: TGTGCCAGCAGTTACCAGGGACAGGGGTTTTACGAGCAGTACTTC
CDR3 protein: CASSYQGQGFYEQYF

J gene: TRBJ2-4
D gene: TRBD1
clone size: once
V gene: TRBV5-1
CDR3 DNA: TGCGCCAGCAGCACCACGGGACAGGGGACATTGTTAGCCAAAAACATTCAGTACTTC
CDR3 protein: CASSTTGQGTLLAKNIQYF

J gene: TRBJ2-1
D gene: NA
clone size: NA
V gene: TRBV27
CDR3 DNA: TGTGCCAGCACCCACTCGGCGGGCCGGGATGAGCAGTTCTTC
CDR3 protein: CASTHSAGRDEQFF

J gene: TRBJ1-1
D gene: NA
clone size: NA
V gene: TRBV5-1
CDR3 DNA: TGCGCCAGCAGCTTGGGGACACCAGAAGCTTTCTTT
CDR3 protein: CASSLGTPEAFF

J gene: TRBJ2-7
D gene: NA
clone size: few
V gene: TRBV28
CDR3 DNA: TGTGCCAGCAGTTTAGGGACAGCGGGCGAGCAGTACTTC
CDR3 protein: CASSLGTAGEQYF

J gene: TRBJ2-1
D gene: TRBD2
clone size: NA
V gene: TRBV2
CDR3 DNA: TGTGCCAGCCGGACTAGCGGGAGGCTCTACAATGAGCAGTTCTTC
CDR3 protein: CASRTSGRLYNEQFF

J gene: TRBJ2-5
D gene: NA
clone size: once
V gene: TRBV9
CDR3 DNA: TGTGCCAGCAGCGCCCGACTAGGGGAGACCCAGTACTTC
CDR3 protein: CASSARLGETQYF

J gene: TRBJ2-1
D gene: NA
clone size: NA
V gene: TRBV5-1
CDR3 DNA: TGCGCCAGCCGACCAACGCAGGGGAATGAGCAGTTCTTC
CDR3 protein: CASRPTQGNEQFF

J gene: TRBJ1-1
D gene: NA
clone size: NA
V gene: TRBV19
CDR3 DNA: TGTGCCAGTAGTGTTGCAGGGAGCTGGACTGAAGCTTTCTTT
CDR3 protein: CASSVAGSWTEAFF

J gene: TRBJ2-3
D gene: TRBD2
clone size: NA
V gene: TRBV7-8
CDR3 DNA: TGTGCCAGCAAACCAGCGGGGGGGCGGGCGGATACGCAGTATTTT
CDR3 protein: CASKPAGGRADTQYF

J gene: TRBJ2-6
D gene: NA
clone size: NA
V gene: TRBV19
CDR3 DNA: TGTGCCAGTAGTATCTGGGGACGGACCTCTGGGGCCAACGTCCTGACTTTC
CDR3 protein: CASSIWGRTSGANVLTF

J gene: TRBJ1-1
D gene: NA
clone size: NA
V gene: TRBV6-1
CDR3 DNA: TGTGCCAGCCCGAACAAAGAGCTGGGTGAAGCTTTCTTT
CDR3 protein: CASPNKELGEAFF

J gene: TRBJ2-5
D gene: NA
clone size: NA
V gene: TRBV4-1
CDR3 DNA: TGCGCCAGCAGCCAAGATCAGGGAGGACTTTTTAGAGAGACCCAGTACTTC
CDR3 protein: CASSQDQGGLFRETQYF

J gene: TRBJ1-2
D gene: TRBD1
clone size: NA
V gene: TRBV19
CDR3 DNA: TGTGCCAGTAGTACACCGGGACAGGGTGTTTCTGGCTACACCTTC
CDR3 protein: CASSTPGQGVSGYTF

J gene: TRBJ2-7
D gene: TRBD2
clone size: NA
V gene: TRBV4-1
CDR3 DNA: TGCGCCAGCAGCGGACTAGCGGGGAACGAGCAGTACTTC
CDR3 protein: CASSGLAGNEQYF